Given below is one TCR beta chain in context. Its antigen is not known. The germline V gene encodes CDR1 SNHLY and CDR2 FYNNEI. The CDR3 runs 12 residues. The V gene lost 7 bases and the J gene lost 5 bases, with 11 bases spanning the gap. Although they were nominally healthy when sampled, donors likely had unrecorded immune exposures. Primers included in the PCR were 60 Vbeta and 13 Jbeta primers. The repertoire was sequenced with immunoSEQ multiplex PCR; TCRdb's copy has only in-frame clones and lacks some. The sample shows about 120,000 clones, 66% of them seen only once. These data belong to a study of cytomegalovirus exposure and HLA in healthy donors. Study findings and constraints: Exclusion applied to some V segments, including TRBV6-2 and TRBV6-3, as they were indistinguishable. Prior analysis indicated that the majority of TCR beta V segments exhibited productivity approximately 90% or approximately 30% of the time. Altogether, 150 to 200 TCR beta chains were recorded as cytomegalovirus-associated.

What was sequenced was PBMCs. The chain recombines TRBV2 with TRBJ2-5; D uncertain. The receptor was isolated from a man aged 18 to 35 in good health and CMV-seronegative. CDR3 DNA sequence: TGTGCCAGCATCATGAGGCGGGAGACCCAGTACTTC. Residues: CASIMRRETQYF.